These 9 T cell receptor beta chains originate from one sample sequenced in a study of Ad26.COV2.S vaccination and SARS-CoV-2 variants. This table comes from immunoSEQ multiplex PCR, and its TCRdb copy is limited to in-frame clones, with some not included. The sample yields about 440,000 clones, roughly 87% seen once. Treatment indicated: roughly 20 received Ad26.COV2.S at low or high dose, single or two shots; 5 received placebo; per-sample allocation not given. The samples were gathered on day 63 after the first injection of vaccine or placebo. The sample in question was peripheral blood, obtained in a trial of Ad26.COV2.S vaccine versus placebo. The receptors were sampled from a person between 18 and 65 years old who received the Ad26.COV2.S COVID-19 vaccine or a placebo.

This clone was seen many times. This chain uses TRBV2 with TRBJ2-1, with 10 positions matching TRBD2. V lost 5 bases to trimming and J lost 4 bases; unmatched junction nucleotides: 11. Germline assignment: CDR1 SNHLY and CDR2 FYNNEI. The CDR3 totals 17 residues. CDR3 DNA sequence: TGTGCCAGCAGTTACAGTCCCCTAGCGGGAGTTTACAATGAGCAGTTCTTC. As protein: CASSYSPLAGVYNEQFF.

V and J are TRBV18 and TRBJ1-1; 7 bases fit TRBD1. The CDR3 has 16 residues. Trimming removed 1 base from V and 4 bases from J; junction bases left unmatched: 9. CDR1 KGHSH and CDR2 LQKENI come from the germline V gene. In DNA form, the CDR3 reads TGTGCCAGCTCACCACAGGGGGCATGGGTGCGCACTGAAGCTTTCTTT. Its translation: CASSPQGAWVRTEAFF.

The CDR3 here is CASTTPGTTYGYTF. In DNA form, the CDR3 reads TGTGCCAGCACCACCCCCGGGACAACTTATGGCTACACCTTC. The chain uses TRBV27 and TRBJ1-2; a weak D match, TRBD1 (6 bases). This CDR3 comprises 14 residues. Germline V lookup: CDR1 MNHEY, CDR2 SMNVEV (reference sequence). The V and J ends lost 7 bases and 5 bases respectively, with 17 bases between them.

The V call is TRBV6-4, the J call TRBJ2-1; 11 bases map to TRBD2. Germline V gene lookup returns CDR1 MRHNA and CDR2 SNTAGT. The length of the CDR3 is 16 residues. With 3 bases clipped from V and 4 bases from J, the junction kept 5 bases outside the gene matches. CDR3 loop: CASSEAVAGGYNEQFF. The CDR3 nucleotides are TGTGCCAGCAGTGAGGCCGTAGCGGGAGGGTACAATGAGCAGTTCTTC.

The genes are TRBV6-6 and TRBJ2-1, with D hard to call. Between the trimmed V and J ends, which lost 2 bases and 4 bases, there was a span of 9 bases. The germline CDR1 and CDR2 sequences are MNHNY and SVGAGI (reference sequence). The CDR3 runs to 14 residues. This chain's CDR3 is CASSYPEAYNEQFF. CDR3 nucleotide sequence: TGTGCCAGCAGTTACCCTGAAGCTTACAATGAGCAGTTCTTC.

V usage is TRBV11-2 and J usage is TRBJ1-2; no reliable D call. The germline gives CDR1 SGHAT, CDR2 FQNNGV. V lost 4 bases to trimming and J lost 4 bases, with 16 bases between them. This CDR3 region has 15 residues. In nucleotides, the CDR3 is TGTGCCAGCAGCTCCTACCGCGGGATCGCCTATGGCTACACCTTC. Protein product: CASSSYRGIAYGYTF.

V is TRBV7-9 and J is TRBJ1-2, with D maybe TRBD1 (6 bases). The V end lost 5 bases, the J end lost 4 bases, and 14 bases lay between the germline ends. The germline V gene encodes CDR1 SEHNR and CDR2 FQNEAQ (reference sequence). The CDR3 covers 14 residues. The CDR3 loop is CASSHQDSPYGYTF. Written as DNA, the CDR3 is TGTGCCAGCAGCCACCAGGACAGCCCCTATGGCTACACCTTC. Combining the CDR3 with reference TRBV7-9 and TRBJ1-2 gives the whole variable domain DTGVSQNPRHKITKRGQNVTFRCDPISEHNRLYWYRQTLGQGPEFLTYFQNEAQLEKSRLLSDRFSAERPKGSFSTLEIQRTEQGDSAMYLCASSHQDSPYGYTFGSGTRLTVV.

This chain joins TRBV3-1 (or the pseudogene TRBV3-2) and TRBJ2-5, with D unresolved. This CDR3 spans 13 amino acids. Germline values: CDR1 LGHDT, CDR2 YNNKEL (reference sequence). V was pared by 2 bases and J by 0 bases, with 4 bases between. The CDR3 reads CASSQIYQETQYF. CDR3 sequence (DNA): TGTGCCAGCAGCCAAATTTACCAAGAGACCCAGTACTTC.

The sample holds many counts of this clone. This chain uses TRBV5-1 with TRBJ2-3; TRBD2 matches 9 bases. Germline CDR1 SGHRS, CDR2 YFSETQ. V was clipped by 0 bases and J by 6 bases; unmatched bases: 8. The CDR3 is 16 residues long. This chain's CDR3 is CASSLGAGGREDTQYF. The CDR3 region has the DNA TGCGCCAGCAGCTTGGGGGCGGGAGGGCGAGAGGATACGCAGTATTTT.